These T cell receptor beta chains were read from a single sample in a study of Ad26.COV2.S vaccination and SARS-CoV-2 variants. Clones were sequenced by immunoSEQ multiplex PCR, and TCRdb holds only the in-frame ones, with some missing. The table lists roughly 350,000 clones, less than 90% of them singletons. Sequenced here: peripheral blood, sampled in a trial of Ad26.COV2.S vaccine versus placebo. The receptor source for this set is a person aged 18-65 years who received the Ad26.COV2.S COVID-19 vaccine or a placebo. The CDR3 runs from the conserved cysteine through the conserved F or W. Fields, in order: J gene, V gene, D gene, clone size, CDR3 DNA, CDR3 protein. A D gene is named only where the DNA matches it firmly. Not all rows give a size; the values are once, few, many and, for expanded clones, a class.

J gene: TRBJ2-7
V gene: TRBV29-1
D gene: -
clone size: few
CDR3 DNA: TGCAGCGTTGGACAGAAGTACGAGCAGTACTTC
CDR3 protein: CSVGQKYEQYF

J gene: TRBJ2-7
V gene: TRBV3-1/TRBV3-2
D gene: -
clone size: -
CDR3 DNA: TGTGCCAGCAGCCTGGCCGGCCTAAACGAGCAGTACTTC
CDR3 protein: CASSLAGLNEQYF

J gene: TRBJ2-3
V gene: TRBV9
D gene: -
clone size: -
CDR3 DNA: TGTGCCAGCAGCTCCAGGGGGGCCACAGATACGCAGTATTTT
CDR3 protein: CASSSRGATDTQYF

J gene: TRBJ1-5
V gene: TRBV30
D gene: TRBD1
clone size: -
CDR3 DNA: TGTGCCTGGAGTATTAGGACAGGGTCGTATAGCAATCAGCCCCAGCATTTT
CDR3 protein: CAWSIRTGSYSNQPQHF

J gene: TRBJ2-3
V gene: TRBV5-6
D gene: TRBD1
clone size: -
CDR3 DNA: TGTGCCAGCAGCTTGGGACAGGGGATCACAGATACGCAGTATTTT
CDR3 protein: CASSLGQGITDTQYF

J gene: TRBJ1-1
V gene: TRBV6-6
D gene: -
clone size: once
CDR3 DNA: TGTGCCAGCAGTTACTCGACCGGGGTCGCTGAAGCTTTCTTT
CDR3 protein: CASSYSTGVAEAFF

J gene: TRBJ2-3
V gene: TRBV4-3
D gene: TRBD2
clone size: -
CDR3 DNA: TGCGCCAGCAGCCAAGATCGACTAGCGGGAGCAGATACGCAGTATTTT
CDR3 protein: CASSQDRLAGADTQYF

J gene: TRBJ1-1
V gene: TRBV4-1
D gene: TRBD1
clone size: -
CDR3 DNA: TGCGCCAGCAGCCATCATACAGGGGTGAACACTGAAGCTTTCTTT
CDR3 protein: CASSHHTGVNTEAFF

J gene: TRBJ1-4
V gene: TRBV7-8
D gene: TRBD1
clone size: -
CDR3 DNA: TGTGCCAGCAGCTTGGGGACAGCAACTAATGAAAAACTGTTTTTT
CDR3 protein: CASSLGTATNEKLFF

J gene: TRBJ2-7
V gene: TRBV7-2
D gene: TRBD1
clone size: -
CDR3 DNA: TGTGCCAGCAGCGCCCGACAGGGCTACGAGCAGTACTTC
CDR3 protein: CASSARQGYEQYF

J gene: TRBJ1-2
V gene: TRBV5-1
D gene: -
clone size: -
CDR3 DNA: TGCGCCAGCAGCTTGGAATCAACCACCTATGGCTACACCTTC
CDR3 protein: CASSLESTTYGYTF

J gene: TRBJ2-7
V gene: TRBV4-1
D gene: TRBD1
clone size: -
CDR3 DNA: TGCGCCAGCAGCGCGCGGACAGGGCTCAAGGTCGAGCAGTACTTC
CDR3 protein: CASSARTGLKVEQYF

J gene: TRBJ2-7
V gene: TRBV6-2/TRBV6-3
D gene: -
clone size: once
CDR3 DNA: TGTGCCAGCAGTCGAGGATCATCGGACATTTCCTACGAGCAGTACTTC
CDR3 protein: CASSRGSSDISYEQYF

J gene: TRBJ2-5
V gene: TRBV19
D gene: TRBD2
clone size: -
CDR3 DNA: TGTGCCAGCAAGGTACCTGCGGGTAGCGGGGCTAAACAAGAGACCCAGTACTTC
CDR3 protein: CASKVPAGSGAKQETQYF

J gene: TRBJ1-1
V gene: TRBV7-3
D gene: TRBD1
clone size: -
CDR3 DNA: TGTGCCAGCGGAGCCGGGACAGCCAACACTGAAGCTTTCTTT
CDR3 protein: CASGAGTANTEAFF

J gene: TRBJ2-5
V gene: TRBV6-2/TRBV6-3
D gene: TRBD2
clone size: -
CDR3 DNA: TGTGCCAGCAGTTATAGGCGGGGGTTAAGGAACTTC
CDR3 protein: CASSYRRGLRNF

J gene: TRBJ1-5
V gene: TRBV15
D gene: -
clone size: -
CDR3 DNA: TGTGCCACCAGCACCGGCGGTTCGGCTCAGCCCCAGCATTTT
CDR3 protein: CATSTGGSAQPQHF

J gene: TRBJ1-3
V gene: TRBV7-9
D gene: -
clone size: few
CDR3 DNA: TGTGCCAGCAGCTTAGTAGAAAACACCATATATTTT
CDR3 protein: CASSLVENTIYF

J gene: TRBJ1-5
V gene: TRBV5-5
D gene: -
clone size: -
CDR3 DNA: TGTGCCAGCAGCACCGGACAGCCCTTTCTTAGCAATCAGCCCCAGCATTTT
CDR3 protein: CASSTGQPFLSNQPQHF

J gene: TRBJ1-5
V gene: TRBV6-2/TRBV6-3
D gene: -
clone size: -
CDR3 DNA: TGTGCCAGCAGTTACTTGGGGGCTAACAATCAGCCCCAGCATTTT
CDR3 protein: CASSYLGANNQPQHF

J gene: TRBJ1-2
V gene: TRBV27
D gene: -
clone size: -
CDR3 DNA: TGTGCCAGCAGTTTAAATGTGGGGCTCCCATATGGCTACACCTTC
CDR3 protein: CASSLNVGLPYGYTF

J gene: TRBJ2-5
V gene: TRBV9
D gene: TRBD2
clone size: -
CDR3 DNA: TGTGCCAGCAGCGTAGGGGCTAGCGGGCCGCAAGAGACCCAGTACTTC
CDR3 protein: CASSVGASGPQETQYF

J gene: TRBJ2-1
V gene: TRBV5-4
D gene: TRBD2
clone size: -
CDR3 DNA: TGTGCCAGCAGCTCAACCACTAGCGGCAACAATGAGCAGTTCTTC
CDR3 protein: CASSSTTSGNNEQFF

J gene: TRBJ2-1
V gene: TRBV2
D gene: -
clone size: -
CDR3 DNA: TGTGCCAGCAGTGACCAGCAAAGCTCCTACAATGAGCAGTTCTTC
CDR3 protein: CASSDQQSSYNEQFF

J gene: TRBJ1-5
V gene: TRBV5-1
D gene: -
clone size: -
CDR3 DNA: TGCGCCAGCAGCCCCCGGGTCAATCAGCCCCAGCATTTT
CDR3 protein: CASSPRVNQPQHF

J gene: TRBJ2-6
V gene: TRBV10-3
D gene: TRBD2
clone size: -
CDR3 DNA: TGTGCCATCAGTGGGATCGGGGGGTCTGGGGCCAACGTCCTGACTTTC
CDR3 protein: CAISGIGGSGANVLTF

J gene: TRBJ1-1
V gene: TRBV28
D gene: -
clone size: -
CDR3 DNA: TGTGCCAGCACCCCGGGGCAGGGAATATCTGAAGCTTTCTTT
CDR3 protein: CASTPGQGISEAFF

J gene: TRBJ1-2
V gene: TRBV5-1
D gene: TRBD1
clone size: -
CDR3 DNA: TGCGCCAGCACCCCGGGACAGGTGTCTAACTATGGCTACACCTTC
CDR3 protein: CASTPGQVSNYGYTF

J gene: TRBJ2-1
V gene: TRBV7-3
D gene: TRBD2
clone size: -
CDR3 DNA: TGTGCCAGCAGCTGGTGGACTAGCGGGAACGATGAGCAGTTCTTC
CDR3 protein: CASSWWTSGNDEQFF

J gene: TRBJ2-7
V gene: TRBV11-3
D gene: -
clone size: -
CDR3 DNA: TGTGCCAGCAGCCGATCTAGGGACGAGCAGTACTTC
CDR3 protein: CASSRSRDEQYF

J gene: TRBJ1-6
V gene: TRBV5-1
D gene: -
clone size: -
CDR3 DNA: TGCGCCAGCAGTCAGGAGACAGACTCACCCCTCCACTTT
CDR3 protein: CASSQETDSPLHF

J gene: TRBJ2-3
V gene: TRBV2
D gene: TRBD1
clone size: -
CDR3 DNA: TGTGCCAGCATATTGGACAGGGTGGGCACAGATACGCAGTATTTT
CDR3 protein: CASILDRVGTDTQYF

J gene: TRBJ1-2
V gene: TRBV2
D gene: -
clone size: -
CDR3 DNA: TGTGCCAGCGGACAATCCAAACGGCGGGGGAACTATGGCTACACCTTC
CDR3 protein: CASGQSKRRGNYGYTF

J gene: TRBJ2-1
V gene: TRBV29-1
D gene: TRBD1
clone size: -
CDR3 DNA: TGCAGCGTTGACCTGGACAGGGGCAATGAGCAGTTCTTC
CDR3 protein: CSVDLDRGNEQFF

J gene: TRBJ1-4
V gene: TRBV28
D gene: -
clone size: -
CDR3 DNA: TGTGCCAGCAGTTTCGGGGAAAAACTGTTTTTT
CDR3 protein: CASSFGEKLFF

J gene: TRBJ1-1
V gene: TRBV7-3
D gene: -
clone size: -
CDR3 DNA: TGTGCCAGCAGCCCAAGGGGCCAGGGTGGCACTGAAGCTTTCTTT
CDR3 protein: CASSPRGQGGTEAFF

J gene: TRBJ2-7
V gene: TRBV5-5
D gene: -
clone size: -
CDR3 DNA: TGTGCCAGCAGCTTGCGGCCCTTCTACGAGCAGTACTTC
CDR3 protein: CASSLRPFYEQYF

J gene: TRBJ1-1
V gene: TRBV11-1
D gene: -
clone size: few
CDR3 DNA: TGTGCCAGCAGCTTAGGGTTCGAAGCTTTCTTT
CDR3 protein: CASSLGFEAFF

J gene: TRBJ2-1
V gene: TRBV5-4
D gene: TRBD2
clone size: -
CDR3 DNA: TGTGCCAGCAGCTTGACTAGCGGGAGAAACAATGAGCAGTTCTTC
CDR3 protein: CASSLTSGRNNEQFF

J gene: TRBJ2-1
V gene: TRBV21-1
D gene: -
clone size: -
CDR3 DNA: TGTGCCAGCAGCCCAAACGGACAGGGCCTGGAAATGGGGCAGTTCTTC
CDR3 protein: CASSPNGQGLEMGQFF

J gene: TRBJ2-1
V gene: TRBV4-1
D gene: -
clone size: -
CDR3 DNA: TGCGCCAGCAGCCAAGTGGTCGCTTATGAGCAGTTCTTC
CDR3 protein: CASSQVVAYEQFF

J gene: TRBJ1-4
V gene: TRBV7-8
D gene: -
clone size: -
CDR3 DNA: TGTGCCAGCAGGGGCTGGAGGGGCGCAACTAATGAAAAACTGTTTTTT
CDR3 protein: CASRGWRGATNEKLFF

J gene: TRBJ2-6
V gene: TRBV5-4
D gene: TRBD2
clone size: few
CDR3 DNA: TGTGCCAGCACCAATAAACGCGGGGGGGCTGGGGCCAACGTCCTGACTTTC
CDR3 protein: CASTNKRGGAGANVLTF

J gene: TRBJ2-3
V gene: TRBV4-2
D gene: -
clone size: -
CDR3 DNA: TGTGCCAGCAGCCAGCGAACTAGCACTAGCACAGATACGCAGTATTTT
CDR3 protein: CASSQRTSTSTDTQYF

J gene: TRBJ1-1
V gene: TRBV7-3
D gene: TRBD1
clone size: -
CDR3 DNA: TGTGCCAGCAGCTTCCCCGACAGGGTCAACACTGAAGCTTTCTTT
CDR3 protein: CASSFPDRVNTEAFF

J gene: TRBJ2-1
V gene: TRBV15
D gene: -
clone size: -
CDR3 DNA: TGTGCCACCAGCAGAGTTGTGGGGGCCTACAATGAGCAGTTCTTC
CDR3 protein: CATSRVVGAYNEQFF

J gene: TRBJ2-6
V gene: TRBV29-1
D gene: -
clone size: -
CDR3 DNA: TGCAGCGTTTCCCTTCCCACCCGCGGCTCTGGGGCCAACGTCCTGACTTTC
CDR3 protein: CSVSLPTRGSGANVLTF

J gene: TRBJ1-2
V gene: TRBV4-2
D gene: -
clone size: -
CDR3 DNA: TGTGCCAGCAGCCAAGGGGACACCTATGGCTACACCTTC
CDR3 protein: CASSQGDTYGYTF

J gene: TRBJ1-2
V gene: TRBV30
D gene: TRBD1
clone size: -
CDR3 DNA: TGTGCCTGGAGTCTACAGGGGGCGGATGGCTACACCTTC
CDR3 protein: CAWSLQGADGYTF

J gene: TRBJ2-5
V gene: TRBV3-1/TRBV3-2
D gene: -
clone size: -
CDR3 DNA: TGTGCCAGCAGCCAAAAATGGCTTGACTCTCAAGAGACCCAGTACTTC
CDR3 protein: CASSQKWLDSQETQYF

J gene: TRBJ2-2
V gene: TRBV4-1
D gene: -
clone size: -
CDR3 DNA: TGCGCCAGCAGCCAAGACAGGGCCGGGGAGCTGTTTTTT
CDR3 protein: CASSQDRAGELFF

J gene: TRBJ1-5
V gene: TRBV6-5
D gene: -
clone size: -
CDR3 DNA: TGTGCCAGCAGTTACGGGTTGCTCCAGCCCCAGCATTTT
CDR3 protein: CASSYGLLQPQHF

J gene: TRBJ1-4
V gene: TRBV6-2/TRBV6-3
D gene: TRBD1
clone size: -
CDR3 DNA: TGTGCCAGCAGTTACTCCATGGGACAGGGGTTGGAAAAACTGTTTTTT
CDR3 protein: CASSYSMGQGLEKLFF

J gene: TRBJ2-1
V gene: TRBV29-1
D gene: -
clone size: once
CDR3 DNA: TGCAGCGTTCCGGACTCCAAGATGAACGAGCAGTTCTTC
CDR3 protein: CSVPDSKMNEQFF

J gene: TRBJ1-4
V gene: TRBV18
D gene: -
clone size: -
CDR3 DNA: TGTGCCAGCTCACAGAATGCGGCGAGCGAAAAACTGTTTTTT
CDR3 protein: CASSQNAASEKLFF

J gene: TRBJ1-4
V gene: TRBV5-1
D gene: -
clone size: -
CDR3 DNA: TGCGCCAGCAGCCCCGATTTAAGGACAGATGAAAAACTGTTTTTT
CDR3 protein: CASSPDLRTDEKLFF

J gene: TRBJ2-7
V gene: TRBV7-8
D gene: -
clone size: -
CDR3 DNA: TGTGCCAGCAGCTTAGACATCGCGTTCGAGCAGTACTTC
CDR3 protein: CASSLDIAFEQYF

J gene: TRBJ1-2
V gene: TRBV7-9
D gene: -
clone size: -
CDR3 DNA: TGTGCCAGCAGAACCACAGGGATTAACTATGGCTACACCTTC
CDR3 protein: CASRTTGINYGYTF